This T cell receptor beta chain was identified in a study of graft-versus-host responses after intestinal transplantation (dated by TCRdb to the early 2020s). About the study as a whole: The transplants that recipients received were multivisceral, liver-intestinal, or isolated intestinal. The cohort enrolled under 30 intestinal transplant recipients, one of whom was a retransplant, and a few patients without pretransplant specimens were excluded. Alloreactive clones were identified by sequencing pre-transplant mixed lymphocyte reaction products and comparing these products with unstimulated pre-transplant donor and recipient T cells. Donor T cell macrochimerism was defined as a peak of at least 4% donor T cells among recipient peripheral blood mononuclear cells. Bulk TCR-beta CDR3 sequencing was used to track graft-versus-host and host-versus-graft alloreactive T cell clones in the graft, circulation and bone marrow after intestinal transplantation. Anti-thymocyte globulin induction was given to all recipients, followed by maintenance tacrolimus and steroids for around three years. Rather than being sequenced by the commercial service, samples from three later patients were sequenced in-house on an Illumina MiSeq and processed with MiXCR.

This clone was detected once. No antigen is known for it. Within one base of it there is no much larger clone, and no base qualities were kept. The junction shows trimming of 6 bases on V and 5 bases on J, and the gene matches do not reach 7 bases of it. CDR3 length: 14 amino acids, cysteine to phenylalanine. The only DNA kept is the CDR3, 42 bases in frame from the first base. The germline V gene gives CDR1 as MNHNS and CDR2 as SASEGT. Findings and caveats that apply to the study as a whole: Early after transplant, peak levels of circulating GvH clones were found to be associated with declines in HvG clones. Conclusions were limited by the relatively low number and heterogeneity of intestinal transplant patients. GvH clones were detected in recipient bone marrow, and some of these GvH clones were observed earlier in ileal mucosa or blood, consistent with an intestinal mucosal origin. In patients with donor T cell macrochimerism, the allografts had high GvH to HvG T cell clonal ratios.

The method behind the library was the immunoSEQ multiplex PCR assay. In most patients, genomic DNA was isolated using the Qiagen DNeasy Blood and Tissue Kit and sent frozen to Adaptive Biotechnologies for TCR sequencing. High-throughput TCR-beta CDR3 sequencing of genomic DNA from most patients was performed by Adaptive Biotechnologies. For the original study's pipeline: Adaptive's ImmunoSEQ software was the source of the TCR sequencing data for about 18 patients, while a few other patients were processed with MiXCR and VDJtools. To correct CD4 versus CD8 sorting errors, sequences present in both subsets at a frequency ratio below 5:1 were removed. CDR3 nucleotide sequences shared between donor and recipient were removed because their origin could not be assigned. Alloreactive clones required at least 2-fold expansion over unstimulated cells and minimum CFSE-low frequency of 0.002% (template counts) or 0.001% (read counts). Mappable clones were those detected in sequenced pre-transplant spleen, lymph node, or MLR CFSE-low populations of the donor or recipient. Cumulative frequency of alloreactive clones was calculated as a percentage of all sequences weighted by copy number. TCRdb re-hosts the immuneACCESS table, in-frame sequences only. Its copies lack some clones; in the studies checked, an unresolved V gene accounts for under half of them, and the cause for the rest is not known. V, J and clone size reflect that table, while D and trimming were determined from the DNA. The sample includes 73,000 or so clones, with around 87% observed a single time. The ten largest clonotypes hold about 4.3% of the sample.

According to the study, the label for this sample's time point signals: cells obtained before transplantation from donor or recipient. CD3+CD4+ and CD3+CD8+ populations were FACS-sorted from unstimulated pre-transplant donor and recipient cells taken from spleen or lymph nodes. This receptor chain uses TRBV6-1 and TRBJ1-2; 9 bases in the junction line up with TRBD1. Sequenced material: unstimulated CD8+ T cells sorted from spleen or lymph node cells, taken before transplant. The origin of this receptor is a human donor who was the organ donor for an intestinal transplant. In nucleotides, the sequence is TGTGCCAGCAGCAAAGGGACAGGGCGATATGGCTACACCTTC. Its translation is CASSKGTGRYGYTF.